Following are 25 T cell receptor beta chains from one sample sequenced in a study of beta chain features in type 1 diabetes. Sequenced material consisted of expressed TCRB transcripts (all of the isolated RNA was reverse transcribed). Sequencing used immunoSEQ multiplex PCR; TCRdb keeps in-frame clones, though not all of them. The sample consists of around 250,000 clones, about 25% of them appearing once. Material: central memory CD4+ T cells from blood. These receptors all stem from a man aged 25-45 years in good health.

V usage is TRBV4-1 and J usage is TRBJ2-7, with 9 positions matching TRBD2. CDR1 and CDR2 from the germline V gene are MGHRA and YSYEKL. The CDR3 is made up of 17 amino acids. V trimming: 1 base; J trimming: 1 base; junction bases outside the gene matches: 8. CDR3 region: CASSQVASGKGSYEQYF. In DNA, the CDR3 is TGCGCCAGCAGCCAAGTCGCTAGCGGGAAGGGGTCCTACGAGCAGTACTTC.

This clone was recorded a few times. The chain employs TRBV10-3 and TRBJ2-5; weak D call: TRBD2 (6 bases). Deletions cut 2 bases from V and 4 bases from J, with 11 bases between. The CDR3 sequence is 14 residues long. Germline V gives CDR1 ENHRY, CDR2 SYGVKD. This CDR3 reads CAISEGRGIETQYF. The CDR3 bases are TGTGCCATCAGTGAGGGACGGGGGATAGAGACCCAGTACTTC.

This clone has only a few counts. J is TRBJ2-3 and V is TRBV10-1, with 7 bases lining up with TRBD1. Germline-derived CDR1 and CDR2 are WNHNN and SYGVQD (reference sequence). This CDR3 has 13 residues. After removal of 8 bases from V and 5 bases from J, the junction contained 7 bases not matched to a gene. In DNA, the CDR3 is TGCGCCAGCGGGAAGGGGGCTGGAGATACGCAGTATTTT. Its protein is CASGKGAGDTQYF.

This rearrangement joins TRBV4-3 to TRBJ2-1, with TRBD2 matching 7 bases. The germline gives CDR1 LGHNA, CDR2 YSLEER. CDR3 length: 19 residues. Trimming removed 0 bases from V and 4 bases from J; junction bases left unmatched: 15. The CDR3: CASSQDLIRASGLYNEQFF. The CDR3 DNA follows: TGCGCCAGCAGCCAAGATTTAATCCGGGCTAGCGGACTATACAATGAGCAGTTCTTC.

This clone was seen at least ten times. The chain has TRBV4-3 and TRBJ2-1, with D possibly being TRBD1 (5 bases). Germline V gene lookup returns CDR1 LGHNA and CDR2 YSLEER. The CDR3 sequence is 12 residues long. Trimming pared 4 bases from V and 9 bases from J, leaving 10 bases between. DNA of the CDR3: TGCGCCAGCAGCCCACGGCAGGGTGAGCAGTTCTTC. It translates to CASSPRQGEQFF.

V usage is TRBV5-1 and J usage is TRBJ1-1; TRBD1 matches 12 bases. This CDR3 is built from 15 residues. Germline V lookup: CDR1 SGHRS, CDR2 YFSETQ. V trimming: 3 bases; J trimming: 4 bases; junction bases outside the gene matches: 4. The DNA for the CDR3 is TGCGCCAGCAGCTGGGGACAGGGGGCGCGCACTGAAGCTTTCTTT. Translation gives CASSWGQGARTEAFF.

The rearrangement links TRBV30 to TRBJ1-1; 10 bases match TRBD1. The V gene's germline CDR1 is GTSNPN and CDR2 SVGIG (reference sequence). CDR3 length: 13 amino acids. Germline trimming cut 8 bases from V and 4 bases from J; bases unmatched to any gene: 7. Here the CDR3 DNA reads TGTGCCGGTGACAGGGGGCAGGGCACTGAAGCTTTCTTT. This encodes CAGDRGQGTEAFF.

This clone was recorded a few times. The genes are TRBV30 and TRBJ1-5; the D gene is possibly TRBD1 (5 bases). CDR1 and CDR2 from the germline V gene are GTSNPN and SVGIG (reference sequence). CDR3 size: 12 residues. V was shortened by 6 bases and J by 3 bases, with 9 bases between the two germline ends. Here the CDR3 reads CACGADNQPQHF. CDR3 sequence (DNA): TGTGCCTGCGGGGCGGACAATCAGCCCCAGCATTTT.

This clone was seen more than once but under ten times. V gene TRBV6-5 combines with J gene TRBJ2-3, with 11 bases matching TRBD2. Germline V CDR1 and CDR2: MNHEY, SVGAGI. The CDR3 has 15 residues. With 6 bases clipped from V and 3 bases from J, the junction kept 5 bases outside the gene matches. The CDR3 nucleotides are TGTGCCAGCAGGCGACTAGCGGGAAGGACAGATACGCAGTATTTT. It is translated as CASRRLAGRTDTQYF.

This clone was seen more than once but under ten times. J is TRBJ1-5 and V is TRBV28, with 7 bases aligning to TRBD1. Germline V gene lookup returns CDR1 MDHEN and CDR2 SYDVKM. The CDR3 has 15 residues. Germline trimming cut 3 bases from V and 3 bases from J; bases unmatched to any gene: 5. In DNA, the CDR3 is TGTGCCAGCAGTTTTTCAGGGGGTAACAATCAGCCCCAGCATTTT. This gives the protein CASSFSGGNNQPQHF.

This clone was observed a few times. The gene calls are TRBV5-6 and TRBJ2-7; possibly TRBD2 for D (6 bases). Germline assignment: CDR1 SGHDT and CDR2 YYEEEE. There are 15 residues in the CDR3. The V and J ends lost 4 bases and 1 base respectively, with 15 bases between them. CDR3 in amino acids: CASSLPGTESYEQYF. The CDR3, as DNA: TGTGCCAGCAGCCTCCCAGGGACTGAGTCCTACGAGCAGTACTTC.

This clone has more than one count but fewer than ten. The V gene is TRBV5-1, the J gene TRBJ2-1; D is unclear. CDR1 SGHRS and CDR2 YFSETQ come from the germline V gene. The ends were cut back, 0 bases at V and 4 bases at J, with 5 bases in the middle. CDR3 size: 13 residues. The DNA of the CDR3 is TGCGCCAGCAGCTTGGATGGGTACAATGAGCAGTTCTTC. Translating it yields CASSLDGYNEQFF.

To note about this clone: Within the sample, other DNA sequences also encode this same CDR3. V usage is TRBV30 and J usage is TRBJ2-5, with D maybe TRBD1 (5 bases). The CDR3 totals 13 residues. Trimming removed 3 bases at V and 1 base at J, with 9 bases between. Germline assignment: CDR1 GTSNPN and CDR2 SVGIG (reference sequence). The CDR3 DNA reads TGTGCCTGGAGCCGACAGAGCCAAGAGACCCAGTACTTC. Translation gives CAWSRQSQETQYF.

This clone was found a few times. This chain's CDR3 is CASSFHEQYF. CDR3 DNA sequence: TGTGCCAGCAGCTTTCACGAGCAGTACTTC. The V and J genes are TRBV7-4 and TRBJ2-7; no reliable D call. The CDR3 has 10 amino acids. V was cut by 3 bases and J by 5 bases, with 2 bases left in between. Germline CDR1 and CDR2: SGHVT and SQSDAQ. The full variable domain, rest sourced from reference TRBV7-4 and TRBJ2-7, is GAGVSQSPRYKVAKRGRDVALRCDSISGHVTLYWYRQTLGQGSEVLTYSQSDAQRDKSGRPSGRFSAERPERSVSTLKIQRTEQGDSAVYLCASSFHEQYFGPGTRLTVT.

This clone was counted a few times. The rearrangement links TRBV29-1 to TRBJ2-5, with 8 bases fitting TRBD1. V shed 2 bases and J 3 bases; nucleotides not matched to a gene: 5. The CDR3 runs 14 residues. Germline assignment: CDR1 SQVTM and CDR2 ANQGSEA. This chain's CDR3 is CSVESGGWEETQYF. DNA for the CDR3: TGCAGCGTTGAATCAGGGGGCTGGGAAGAGACCCAGTACTTC.

This clone occurred a few times. V gene TRBV15 combines with J gene TRBJ2-2, with D possibly called TRBD1 or TRBD2 (5 bases each). Trimming left V 4 bases short and J 2 bases short, with 11 bases between. Germline lookup yields CDR1 LNHNV and CDR2 YYDKDF (reference sequence). The CDR3 contains 15 residues. The CDR3 region is CATSKPGPNTGELFF. The CDR3 nucleotides are TGTGCCACCAGCAAACCGGGGCCTAACACCGGGGAGCTGTTTTTT.

This clone turned up a few times. A much larger clone lies a single base off, so this may be a read error. Additional DNA sequences in this sample encode the identical CDR3. This chain uses TRBV7-9 with TRBJ1-1; 7 bases fit TRBD1. The ends lost 9 bases at V and 0 bases at J; junction bases unmatched: 4. The germline V gene has CDR1 SEHNR and CDR2 FQNEAQ (reference sequence). The length of the CDR3 is 13 residues. Here the CDR3 DNA reads TGTGCCAGTCAACAGGGGCTGAACACTGAAGCTTTCTTT. It specifies CASQQGLNTEAFF. Variable domain in full (rest from reference TRBV7-9 and TRBJ1-1): DTGVSQNPRHKITKRGQNVTFRCDPISEHNRLYWYRQTLGQGPEFLTYFQNEAQLEKSRLLSDRFSAERPKGSFSTLEIQRTEQGDSAMYLCASQQGLNTEAFFGQGTRLTVV.

The chain employs TRBV6-5 and TRBJ2-5, with D perhaps TRBD1 (6 bases). The germline CDR1 and CDR2 sequences are MNHEY and SVGAGI. V was cut by 6 bases and J by 7 bases, with 15 bases left in between. The CDR3 is made up of 13 amino acids. CDR3 nucleotides: TGTGCCAGCAGCCCCGAAGGGGGTGGGACCCAGTACTTC. Protein product: CASSPEGGGTQYF.

The V and J genes are TRBV30 and TRBJ2-7; D perhaps matches TRBD2 (6 bases). CDR3 length: 15 amino acids. The V gene lost 0 bases and the J gene lost 0 bases, with 12 bases spanning the gap. CDR1 and CDR2 (germline): GTSNPN, SVGIG (reference sequence). The CDR3 spells CAWSVGGMVSYEQYF. For the CDR3, the DNA is TGTGCCTGGAGTGTAGGCGGGATGGTCTCCTACGAGCAGTACTTC. Variable domain in full (rest from reference TRBV30 and TRBJ2-7): SQTIHQWPATLVQPVGSPLSLECTVEGTSNPNLYWYRQAAGRGLQLLFYSVGIGQISSEVPQNLSASRPQDRQFILSSKKLLLSDSGFYLCAWSVGGMVSYEQYFGPGTRLTVT.

The genes are TRBV6-6 and TRBJ1-2; D ambiguous. CDR1 and CDR2 from the germline V gene are MNHNY and SVGAGI (reference sequence). V lost 2 bases to trimming and J lost 8 bases, with 18 bases between them. The CDR3 covers 15 residues. The CDR3 is CASSYVGGSGRGYTF. CDR3 DNA sequence: TGTGCCAGCAGTTACGTCGGAGGGAGTGGTAGGGGCTACACCTTC.

This clone was detected a few times. The CDR3 reads CAWSTPRGSGANVLTF. The DNA of the CDR3 is TGTGCCTGGAGTACTCCTCGTGGATCTGGGGCCAACGTCCTGACTTTC. The J gene is TRBJ2-6, the V gene TRBV30; D is unclear. The CDR3 sequence is 16 residues long. CDR1 GTSNPN and CDR2 SVGIG come from the germline V gene (reference sequence). Trimming took 2 bases from V and 1 from J, leaving 12 bases between them.

V and J are TRBV7-7 and TRBJ2-1, with D tentatively TRBD1 or TRBD2 (5 bases each). CDR3 length: 16 residues. With 5 bases removed from V and 0 bases from J, the gap between germline ends came to 14 bases. From germline, CDR1 is SSHAT and CDR2 FNYEAQ (reference sequence). CDR3 loop: CASSPEGQGSYNEQFF. Here the CDR3 DNA reads TGTGCCAGCAGCCCCGAGGGTCAGGGCTCCTACAATGAGCAGTTCTTC.

This clone was counted only a few times. The chain recombines TRBV29-1 with TRBJ2-5; D remains unclear. V lost 2 bases, J lost 2 bases, and 6 bases lay in between. This CDR3 is built from 12 residues. CDR1 is SQVTM and CDR2 is ANQGSEA in the germline V gene. CDR3 sequence: CSVERLQETQYF. The CDR3 DNA sequence: TGCAGCGTTGAACGGCTACAAGAGACCCAGTACTTC.

The chain links TRBV28 to TRBJ1-5; tentative D call: TRBD1 (5 bases). The CDR3 runs 16 residues. V dropped 2 bases and J dropped 1 base, with 12 bases sitting between them. The germline V gene encodes CDR1 MDHEN and CDR2 SYDVKM. CDR3 amino acids: CASSLKQGWSNQPQHF. For the CDR3, the DNA is TGTGCCAGCAGTTTAAAGCAGGGCTGGAGCAATCAGCCCCAGCATTTT.

This clone showed up many times. The rearrangement uses TRBV28 and TRBJ1-1, with D uncertain. Per germline, CDR1 MDHEN and CDR2 SYDVKM. Trimming removed 10 bases at V and 1 base at J, with 13 bases between. This CDR3 region has 13 residues. The CDR3 nucleotides read TGTGCCACCACCCTTACTACGAACACTGAAGCTTTCTTT. Translation gives CATTLTTNTEAFF.